Included here is one T cell receptor (beta chain) sequence, with context. The antigen is unknown. Breast cancer patients provided tissue from their axillary draining lymph nodes. Germline CDR1 is MDHEN and CDR2 is SYDVKM. With 6 bases removed from V and 3 bases from J, the gap between germline ends came to 15 bases. The CDR3 has 14 residues. MiXCR, run by TCRdb on the multiplex PCR reads, gives a single entry per CDR3 protein. In the table there are 150,000 to 200,000 distinct CDR3 sequences, about 33% of which are singletons. The sample is drawn from a study of breast tumors, draining lymph nodes, adjacent tissues. Whole-study findings and limits: Findings are consistent with lymph node origin and intratumoral expansion of most tumor T cells. Tumor and nontumor repertoires were significantly more similar in luminal-like than in basal-like breast cancer. Tumors had less TCR diversity than lymph nodes, more than nontumor tissue.

The rearrangement joins TRBV28 to TRBJ2-7; no reliable D call. Material for sequencing was axillary lymph node tissue. This receptor was identified in a female donor with breast cancer. Some clones in this sample may be carry-over from other donors' samples. The CDR3 sequence: CASSEIGKDYEQYF. The CDR3 coding sequence is TGTGCCAGCAGCGAAATAGGGAAAGACTACGAGCAGTACTTC.